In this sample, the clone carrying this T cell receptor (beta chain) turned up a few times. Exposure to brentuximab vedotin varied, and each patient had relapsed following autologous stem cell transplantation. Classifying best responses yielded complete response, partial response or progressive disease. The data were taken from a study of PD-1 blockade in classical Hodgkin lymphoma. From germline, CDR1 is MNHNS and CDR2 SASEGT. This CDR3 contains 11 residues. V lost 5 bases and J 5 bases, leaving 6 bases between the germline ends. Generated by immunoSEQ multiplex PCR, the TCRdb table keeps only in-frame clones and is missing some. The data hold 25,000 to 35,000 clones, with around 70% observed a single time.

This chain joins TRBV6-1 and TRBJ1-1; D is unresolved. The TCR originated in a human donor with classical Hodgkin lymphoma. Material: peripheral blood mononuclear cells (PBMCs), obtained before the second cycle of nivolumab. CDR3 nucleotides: TGTGCCAGCAGTCCACTAACTGAAGCTTTCTTT. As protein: CASSPLTEAFF.